This T cell receptor beta chain was sequenced during a study of read filtering for tumor transcriptome and immune sequencing. The library was built from around 380 ng RNA with molecular barcoded adaptors for alpha/delta and beta/gamma chains. Using its own MiXCR run on the reads, TCRdb lists one record per CDR3 protein. This sample has about 46,000 distinct CDR3 sequences, with 20% found just once. This clonotype showed up many times. Sequences were obtained from a population of CD138-negative cells sorted from bone marrow. The sequence was obtained from a donor at least 40 years old with multiple myeloma.

CDR3 loop: CASSPGAGLREQYF. The DNA for the CDR3 is TGTGCCAGCAGCCCCGGCGCGGGGCTAAGGGAGCAGTACTTC. The V gene is TRBV7-9, the J gene TRBJ2-7, with D tentatively TRBD2 (6 bases). Germline CDR1 SEHNR, CDR2 FQNEAQ (reference sequence). The V gene lost 5 bases and the J gene lost 7 bases, with 18 bases spanning the gap. This CDR3 has 14 residues.